This T cell receptor beta chain comes out of a study of shared clonotypes between healthy human individuals. Broader study findings: The four-donor shared clonotypes exceeded non-shared clonotypes in generation probability, with non-shared ones scoring lower. Only blood was sampled, and tissue TCR repertoires likely differ from blood ones.

About this clone itself: Its antigen is undetermined.

Clones were read by immunoSEQ multiplex PCR, and TCRdb kept only the in-frame ones, dropping some. The sample includes about 1.1 million clones, about 80% of them seen just once. The V gene end was trimmed by 4 bases and the J gene end by 2 bases; junction bases not matched to a gene: 7. This CDR3 has 17 residues. Germline V gene data show CDR1 as SGHVS and CDR2 as FQNEAQ. The receptor's source is a man in his late teens or twenties in good health. Some clones in this sample may be carry-over from other donors' samples. This chain joins TRBV7-8 and TRBJ2-3, with TRBD2 identical over 12 bases. Sequenced: memory CD4+ T cells from PBMCs. The sample's subset: CD45RA-negative fraction. The CDR3 region is CASSSSGRARNTDTQYF. The CDR3 DNA reads as TGTGCCAGCAGCTCTAGCGGGAGGGCCCGCAACACAGATACGCAGTATTTT.